One sample yielded the 14 T cell receptor beta chains listed below, sequenced in a study of blood T cells in healthy people across ages. Through a sample-barcoded 5' primer and a J-beta primer mix, a second PCR was run for roughly 6 to 12 cycles. TCRdb independently ran MiXCR on the 5' RACE reads; one entry per CDR3 protein. The table records nearly 1 million distinct CDR3 sequences, roughly 51% of them present only once. The specimen was blood. The receptors stem from a woman aged 55-69 years in good health.

This clonotype was counted between two and nine times. The chain couples TRBV2 to TRBJ2-5, with a tentative D call TRBD1 (5 bases). V lost 7 bases and J lost 1, with 7 bases in between. CDR3 length equals 12 residues. CDR1 SNHLY and CDR2 FYNNEI come from the germline V gene. CDR3 DNA: TGTGCCAGCAATACAGGCCAAGAGACCCAGTACTTC. It specifies CASNTGQETQYF.

The CDR3 loop is CSAGWDYKYEQYF. CDR3 DNA sequence: TGCAGTGCTGGGTGGGACTACAAATACGAGCAGTACTTC. The chain combines TRBV20-1 with TRBJ2-7; TRBD2 aligns across 7 bases. V shed 5 bases and J 4 bases; nucleotides not matched to a gene: 8. The germline gives CDR1 DFQATT, CDR2 SNEGSKA (reference sequence). The CDR3 length is 13 residues.

A single count supports this clonotype. This rearrangement joins TRBV28 to TRBJ1-2; D is unresolved. From germline, CDR1 is MDHEN and CDR2 SYDVKM. This CDR3 contains 12 residues. V was cut by 7 bases and J by 3 bases, with 9 bases left in between. The CDR3 protein is CASTGYDYGYTF. CDR3 bases: TGTGCCAGCACAGGTTATGACTATGGCTACACCTTC.

This chain uses TRBV7-8 with TRBJ2-5, with 10 bases matching TRBD2. V gave up 5 bases and J gave up 5 bases; unmatched junction bases: 14. This CDR3 is 17 amino acids long. Germline CDR1 reads SGHVS; CDR2 reads FQNEAQ. CDR3 nucleotides: TGTGCCAGCAGCGCGCGACAGGGAACTAGCGGGATCGAGACCCAGTACTTC. Amino acids: CASSARQGTSGIETQYF.

V gene TRBV15 combines with J gene TRBJ2-3, with TRBD2 identical over 8 bases. The germline gives CDR1 LNHNV, CDR2 YYDKDF (reference sequence). The CDR3 totals 16 residues. Losses at the gene ends were 5 bases for V and 4 bases for J; bases not matched to a gene: 11. CDR3 DNA sequence: TGTGCCACCAGCCTAGGGGGAGCGGGAGACGCAGATACGCAGTATTTT. Translation gives CATSLGGAGDADTQYF.

This clonotype was recorded at least ten times. This chain links TRBV5-1 with TRBJ2-1, with 11 bases fitting TRBD2. Losses at the gene ends were 5 bases for V and 5 bases for J; bases not matched to a gene: 6. The CDR3 is made up of 15 amino acids. The germline V gene has CDR1 SGHRS and CDR2 YFSETQ. In DNA form, the CDR3 reads TGCGCCAGCAGGGCGGGACTAGCGGCAAACAATGAGCAGTTCTTC. Protein product: CASRAGLAANNEQFF.

This clonotype was detected a few times. CDR3 bases: TGTGCCAGCAGCCGAGGTGGTCAAGCCAACAATGAGCAGTTCTTC. Protein sequence: CASSRGGQANNEQFF. This rearrangement joins TRBV3-1 to TRBJ2-1, with D hard to call. The V gene lost 4 bases and the J gene lost 5 bases, with 15 bases spanning the gap. CDR1 is LGHDT, CDR2 YNNKEL, per germline (reference sequence). The CDR3 sequence is 15 residues long.

This sequence joins TRBV18 and TRBJ2-4; 7 nucleotides align to TRBD2. The CDR3 loop spans 14 amino acids. After removal of 3 bases from V and 7 bases from J, the junction contained 6 bases not matched to a gene. Germline V CDR1 and CDR2: KGHSH, LQKENI. The CDR3: CASSPVGGTNIQYF. The CDR3 DNA reads TGTGCCAGCTCACCTGTGGGGGGGACGAACATTCAGTACTTC.

As regards this clonotype: One junction end does not reproduce the germline sequence, and a read error may be involved. The chain joins TRBV7-2 to TRBJ2-5, with 8 bases identical to TRBD2. Per germline, CDR1 SGHTA and CDR2 FQGNSA. CDR3 length: 16 amino acids. The CDR3 loop reads CASSPRVAGGQGTQYF. CDR3 DNA sequence: TGTGCCAGCAGCCCACGTGTCGCGGGGGGCCAAGGGACCCAGTACTTC.

This chain uses TRBV5-1 with TRBJ2-6; no clear D. Trimming took 2 bases from V and 2 from J, leaving 5 bases between them. This CDR3 region has 14 residues. CDR1 SGHRS and CDR2 YFSETQ come from the germline V gene. The CDR3 reads CASSFRTGANVLTF. In nucleotides, the CDR3 is TGCGCCAGCAGCTTCCGGACTGGGGCCAACGTCCTGACTTTC.

The sample holds a few counts of this clonotype. This chain joins TRBV6-5 and TRBJ2-7; D remains ambiguous. The CDR3 extends over 16 amino acids. The V end lost 1 base, the J end lost 5 bases, and 18 bases lay between the germline ends. Germline assignment: CDR1 MNHEY and CDR2 SVGAGI. CDR3: CASSYYDGTLGNEQYF. The CDR3 coding sequence is TGTGCCAGCAGTTACTATGATGGTACTTTGGGAAACGAGCAGTACTTC.

V is TRBV27 and J is TRBJ1-2; TRBD1 matches 9 bases. Per the germline V gene, CDR1 is MNHEY and CDR2 is SMNVEV (reference sequence). The CDR3 contains 14 residues. V shed 7 bases, J shed 5 bases, and the junction held 8 bases outside the gene matches. The CDR3: CASTPGTGIYGYTF. DNA of the CDR3: TGTGCCAGCACTCCCGGGACAGGGATTTATGGCTACACCTTC.

J is TRBJ2-1 and V is TRBV4-1; TRBD2 is a possible D gene (6 bases). The CDR3 covers 16 residues. Germline V gene sequence: CDR1 MGHRA, CDR2 YSYEKL. Trimming took 0 bases from V and 0 from J, leaving 9 bases between them. CDR3 loop: CASSQEGGSSYNEQFF. CDR3 coding DNA: TGCGCCAGCAGCCAAGAGGGAGGAAGCTCCTACAATGAGCAGTTCTTC.

The rearrangement uses TRBV18 and TRBJ2-3, with no clear D. Germline-derived CDR1 and CDR2 are KGHSH and LQKENI. V gave up 3 bases and J gave up 6 bases, with 7 bases separating them. The CDR3 loop spans 12 amino acids. CDR3 sequence: CASSPSWDTQYF. The CDR3 DNA sequence: TGTGCCAGCTCACCGAGTTGGGATACGCAGTATTTT.